This T cell receptor (beta chain) appears in the sequencing data of a study of Ad26.COV2.S vaccination and SARS-CoV-2 variants. Here immunoSEQ multiplex PCR was the method, and the copy in TCRdb shows in-frame clones only, minus some. The data contain 300,000 to 400,000 clones, around 89% of them seen just once; the ten biggest clones take up around 6.6%. This clone was detected a few times. The CDR3 covers 18 residues. V trimming: 3 bases; J trimming: 0 bases; junction bases outside the gene matches: 7. The treatment here: approximately 18 received Ad26.COV2.S at low or high dose, single or two shots; 5 received placebo; per-sample allocation not given. After the first vaccine or placebo injection, samples were drawn on day 63. An 18-55-year-old adult in Boston served as donor.

V and J are TRBV5-7 and TRBJ2-3, with 13 bases lining up with TRBD2. TRBV5-7 is marked as an open reading frame, function uncertain. This specimen consisted of peripheral blood, obtained in a trial of Ad26.COV2.S vaccine versus placebo. This clonotype was sampled from a person aged 18-60 years who received the Ad26.COV2.S COVID-19 vaccine or a placebo. The CDR3 DNA sequence: TGTGCCAGCAGCTACGGGACTAGCGGGGAACCTAGCACAGATACGCAGTATTTT. Encoded protein: CASSYGTSGEPSTDTQYF.